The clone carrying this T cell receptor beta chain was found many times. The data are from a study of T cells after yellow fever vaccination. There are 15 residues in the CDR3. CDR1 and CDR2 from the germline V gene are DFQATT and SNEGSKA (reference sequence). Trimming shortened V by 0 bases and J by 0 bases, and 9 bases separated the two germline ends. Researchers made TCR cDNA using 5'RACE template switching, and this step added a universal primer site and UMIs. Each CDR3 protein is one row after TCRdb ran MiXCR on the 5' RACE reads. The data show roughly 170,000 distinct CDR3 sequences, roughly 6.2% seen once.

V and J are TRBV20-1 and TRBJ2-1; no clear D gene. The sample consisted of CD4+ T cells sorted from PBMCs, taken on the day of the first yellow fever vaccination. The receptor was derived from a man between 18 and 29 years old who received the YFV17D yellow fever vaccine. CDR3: CSARDLRSSYNEQFF. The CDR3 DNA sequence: TGCAGTGCTAGAGATCTAAGGAGCTCCTACAATGAGCAGTTCTTC.